In its sample, the clone carrying this T cell receptor beta chain was seen once. Its antigen is not identified. The sample originates from a study of shared clonotypes between healthy human individuals. Using immunoSEQ multiplex PCR, the repertoire was profiled, and TCRdb retains in-frame clones only, with some absent. Counted here are around 1.9 million clones, just under 95% occurring once; the ten biggest clones make up more than 1.5%. Study-wide points: Some clonotypes were shared by all four sorted-subset donors, while others were not shared. The non-shared ones had lower generation probabilities than the shared ones. Although depth was large, rarefaction showed that sequencing of the sorted subsets was incomplete.

CD8 cells regarded as naive lacked CD45RO, were positively chosen for CCR7, and omitted terminally differentiated effector memory CD45RA+ cells. V gave up 6 bases and J gave up 4 bases, with 18 bases separating them. This CDR3 contains 15 residues. From germline, CDR1 is SNHLY and CDR2 FYNNEI. This chain links TRBV2 with TRBJ1-1, with D maybe TRBD1 (5 bases). This TCR was recovered from a man younger than 35 in good health. Some clones in this sample may be carry-over from other donors' samples. The sample taken for sequencing was naive CD8+ T cells from PBMCs. The CDR3 sequence is CASRPRGVGLTEAFF. CDR3 sequence (DNA): TGTGCCAGCAGACCGCGAGGGGTGGGCCTCACTGAAGCTTTCTTT.